This T cell receptor (beta chain) was observed in a study of blood T cell repertoires in COVID-19. Study-wide background: Sources were T cells, B-cell-depleted T cells, or PBMCs; the material itself was cDNA or gDNA.

The repertoire was sequenced with immunoSEQ multiplex PCR; TCRdb's copy has only in-frame clones and lacks some. The profile shows about 92,000 clones, about 70% of them singletons. V shed 3 bases and J shed 5 bases, with 7 bases lying between them. Germline V gene lookup returns CDR1 KGHSH and CDR2 LQKENI. The CDR3 spans 12 residues. The receptor comes from a woman in her fifties or sixties in a cohort sampled during active or convalescent COVID-19. The chain has TRBV18 and TRBJ1-2, with a tentative D call TRBD1 (6 bases). What was sequenced was peripheral blood. CDR3: CASSPDRYGYTF. The CDR3 DNA reads as TGTGCCAGCTCACCGGACAGATATGGCTACACCTTC.